The 28 T cell receptor beta chains in this list originate from one sample, sequenced in a study of shared clonotypes between healthy human individuals. Produced via immunoSEQ multiplex PCR; TCRdb's table is partial and in-frame only. Of some 2.4 million clones in the sample, roughly 93% were seen once. Material for sequencing was naive CD4+ T cells from PBMCs. Subset defined: CD45RA+ positively selected. The receptor source for this set is a man between 18 and 35 years old in good health. Some clones in this sample may be carry-over from other donors' samples.

The rearrangement links TRBV11-2 to TRBJ2-7, with D perhaps TRBD1 or TRBD2 (5 bases each). Looked up from germline, CDR1 is SGHAT and CDR2 is FQNNGV. The CDR3 is 15 residues long. Trimming cost V 0 bases and J 3 bases, with 12 bases left between them. CDR3: CASSLDRGTYYEQYF. The DNA of the CDR3 is TGTGCCAGCAGCTTAGATCGGGGCACTTACTACGAGCAGTACTTC.

The chain combines TRBV30 with TRBJ1-6; no definite D call. V was shortened by 0 bases and J by 5 bases, with 5 bases between the two germline ends. Per germline, CDR1 GTSNPN and CDR2 SVGIG (reference sequence). The CDR3 has 13 amino acids. The CDR3 DNA is TGTGCCTGGAGTGTAGACGATAATTCACCCCTCCACTTT. It encodes CAWSVDDNSPLHF.

The chain uses TRBV5-1 and TRBJ2-1, with TRBD2 matching 8 bases. V dropped 4 bases and J dropped 0; count of bases not matched to a gene: 6. The CDR3 has 16 amino acids. The germline gives CDR1 SGHRS, CDR2 YFSETQ. The CDR3 loop reads CASSRTSSHSYNEQFF. The CDR3 DNA reads TGCGCCAGCAGCCGGACTAGCTCCCACTCCTACAATGAGCAGTTCTTC.

J is TRBJ2-1 and V is TRBV7-9; 7 bases map to TRBD1. This CDR3 is built from 14 residues. The V segment lost 5 bases and the J segment 8 bases; nucleotides outside the gene matches: 9. The V gene's germline CDR1 is SEHNR and CDR2 FQNEAQ (reference sequence). In DNA, the CDR3 is TGTGCCAGCAGCCCGACGACAGGGATCGATGAGCAGTTCTTC. Its protein product is CASSPTTGIDEQFF.

This rearrangement joins TRBV6-5 to TRBJ2-7; TRBD2 is a possible D gene (6 bases). CDR3 size: 11 residues. Per the germline V gene, CDR1 is MNHEY and CDR2 is SVGAGI. V was shortened by 10 bases and J by 8 bases, with 15 bases between the two germline ends. This CDR3 reads CANKYGRQQYF. As DNA, the CDR3 is TGTGCCAACAAGTACGGGAGACAGCAGTACTTC.

The chain is built from TRBV11-2 and TRBJ2-7, with 7 nucleotides matching TRBD1. Trimming cost V 6 bases and J 0 bases; bases outside gene matches: 11. Germline-derived CDR1 and CDR2 are SGHAT and FQNNGV. The CDR3 length is 16 residues. CDR3 sequence (DNA): TGTGCCAGCAGACGTCAGAACAGGGGAAGCTCCTACGAGCAGTACTTC. Translation gives CASRRQNRGSSYEQYF.

The chain combines TRBV6-6 with TRBJ2-1; D gene ambiguous. Germline values: CDR1 MNHNY, CDR2 SVGAGI (reference sequence). The V gene lost 0 bases and the J gene lost 10 bases, with 10 bases spanning the gap. CDR3 length: 13 amino acids. Written as DNA, the CDR3 is TGTGCCAGCAGTTACTCGACTGGGTACGAGCAGTTCTTC. As protein: CASSYSTGYEQFF.

The chain combines TRBV5-1 with TRBJ2-2; D call uncertain. Trimming left V 1 base short and J 6 bases short, with 7 bases between. This CDR3 is 13 amino acids long. Germline V gene data show CDR1 as SGHRS and CDR2 as YFSETQ. CDR3 in amino acids: CASSLLVSGELFF. DNA of the CDR3: TGCGCCAGCAGCTTGTTGGTATCCGGGGAGCTGTTTTTT.

This clone has just one count. This chain uses TRBV28 with TRBJ1-4, with 9 bases fitting TRBD1. The CDR3 sequence is 14 residues long. CDR1 and CDR2 (germline): MDHEN, SYDVKM. V trimming: 8 bases; J trimming: 7 bases; junction bases outside the gene matches: 8. CDR3 coding DNA: TGTGCCAGCCGGGACAGGGAGTTGGCTGAAAAACTGTTTTTT. Its protein product is CASRDRELAEKLFF.

The CDR3 reads CAPPQPSDSYEQYF. The DNA of the CDR3 is TGTGCCCCCCCACAACCATCAGACTCCTACGAGCAGTACTTC. The chain has TRBV19 and TRBJ2-7, with unresolved D. Between the trimmed V and J ends, which lost 11 bases and 0 bases, there was a span of 17 bases. This CDR3 has 14 residues. Germline CDR1 LNHDA, CDR2 SQIVND (reference sequence). The full variable domain, completed using reference TRBV19 and TRBJ2-7, is DGGITQSPKYLFRKEGQNVTLSCEQNLNHDAMYWYRQDPGQGLRLIYYSQIVNDFQKGDIAEGYSVSREKKESFPLTVTSAQKNPTAFYLCAPPQPSDSYEQYFGPGTRLTVT.

The J gene is TRBJ1-1, the V gene TRBV2; perhaps TRBD1 as D (5 bases). Between the trimmed V and J ends, which lost 5 bases and 1 base, there was a span of 8 bases. CDR3 length: 13 residues. Germline V lookup: CDR1 SNHLY, CDR2 FYNNEI. The CDR3 region is CASSTGTNTEAFF. CDR3 coding DNA: TGTGCCAGCAGTACCGGGACGAACACTGAAGCTTTCTTT.

The gene calls are TRBV25-1 and TRBJ1-2; D gene unclear. Trimming stripped 2 bases from V and 8 bases from J, with 18 bases between. This CDR3 comprises 15 residues. Germline V gene sequence: CDR1 MGHDK, CDR2 SYGVNS. The CDR3 nucleotides read TGTGCCAGCAGTGAAGGATCACTCTTAGGAGGAGGCTACACCTTC. It encodes CASSEGSLLGGGYTF.

V is TRBV9 and J is TRBJ1-5; D is possibly TRBD1 (5 bases). CDR1 is SGDLS and CDR2 is YYNGEE in the germline V gene. V gave up 3 bases and J gave up 4 bases, with 14 bases separating them. This CDR3 has 15 residues. This chain's CDR3 is CASSGGPLPNQPQHF. CDR3 in DNA: TGTGCCAGCAGCGGGGGACCGCTCCCAAATCAGCCCCAGCATTTT.

This clone came up once. The chain couples TRBV5-4 to TRBJ2-2; 7 nucleotides agree with TRBD2. The germline gives CDR1 SGHNT, CDR2 YYREEE (reference sequence). The CDR3 sequence is 15 residues long. With V trimmed by 3 bases and J by 2 bases, 4 bases remained unmatched. This chain's CDR3 is CASSSRLANTGELFF. The DNA for the CDR3 is TGTGCCAGCAGCTCGAGACTAGCTAACACCGGGGAGCTGTTTTTT.

The CDR3 DNA reads TGTGCCAGCAGCTCGGGACAGATGAACACTGAAGCTTTCTTT. The encoded protein is CASSSGQMNTEAFF. The V call is TRBV7-3, the J call TRBJ1-1; 7 bases are a match to TRBD1. CDR3 size: 14 residues. J lost 0 bases, V lost 4 bases, and 2 bases had no gene match. Germline V gene lookup returns CDR1 SGHTA and CDR2 FQGTGA.

This chain uses TRBV11-3 with TRBJ1-1; D unresolved. V was clipped by 0 bases and J by 0 bases, with 8 bases between them. The CDR3 covers 15 residues. Germline V lookup: CDR1 SGHNT, CDR2 YENEEA. The CDR3 reads CASSLDQQMNTEAFF. DNA for the CDR3: TGTGCCAGCAGCTTAGATCAACAGATGAACACTGAAGCTTTCTTT. Looking up the rest from reference TRBV11-3 and TRBJ1-1 gives the full variable domain: EAGVVQSPRYKIIEKKQPVAFWCNPISGHNTLYWYLQNLGQGPELLIRYENEEAVDDSQLPKDRFSAERLKGVDSTLKIQPAELGDSAVYLCASSLDQQMNTEAFFGQGTRLTVV.

V and J are TRBV6-5 and TRBJ1-2; D is perhaps TRBD1 (5 bases). From germline, CDR1 is MNHEY and CDR2 SVGAGI. The CDR3 loop spans 13 amino acids. V was clipped by 2 bases and J by 7 bases, with 11 bases between them. The CDR3 DNA is TGTGCCAGCAGTTACACCCGGGACCGTGGCTACACCTTC. Its translation is CASSYTRDRGYTF.

The chain recombines TRBV7-7 with TRBJ1-5, with D possibly TRBD1 on 6 matching bases. Deletions cut 5 bases from V and 0 bases from J, with 20 bases between. This CDR3 has 18 amino acids. Germline CDR1 and CDR2: SSHAT and FNYEAQ (reference sequence). CDR3 residues: CASSPRGAGSLSNQPQHF. CDR3 DNA sequence: TGTGCCAGCAGCCCAAGGGGGGCAGGCTCCCTTAGCAATCAGCCCCAGCATTTT.

The chain couples TRBV15 to TRBJ2-1; no firm D call. The CDR3 is 15 amino acids. V was trimmed by 1 base and J by 3 bases, leaving 10 bases between them. The germline gives CDR1 LNHNV, CDR2 YYDKDF (reference sequence). CDR3 in amino acids: CATSRGGDFYNEQFF. DNA of the CDR3: TGTGCCACCAGCAGAGGCGGAGACTTCTACAATGAGCAGTTCTTC.

The gene calls are TRBV5-6 and TRBJ2-7; a possible D gene is TRBD2 (6 bases). Germline-derived CDR1 and CDR2 are SGHDT and YYEEEE. This CDR3 is built from 15 residues. With 0 bases removed from V and 1 base from J, the gap between germline ends came to 11 bases. In DNA, the CDR3 is TGTGCCAGCAGCTTGGGTGCGGGGAAGTCCTACGAGCAGTACTTC. Its protein product is CASSLGAGKSYEQYF.

The chain couples TRBV7-6 to TRBJ1-1; D might be TRBD1 (5 bases). This CDR3 has 17 amino acids. The V gene lost 4 bases and the J gene lost 6 bases, with 24 bases spanning the gap. CDR1 is SGHVS, CDR2 FNYEAQ, per germline. Here the CDR3 reads CASSSPPGSGGLAEAFF. In DNA, the CDR3 is TGTGCCAGCAGCTCACCCCCAGGAAGTGGGGGGTTGGCTGAAGCTTTCTTT.

The chain couples TRBV6-6 to TRBJ1-5; TRBD1 matches at 9 bases. The junction had 9 bases not matched to a gene; V was cut back by 6 bases and J by 6 bases. The CDR3 spans 15 residues. CDR1 MNHNY and CDR2 SVGAGI come from the germline V gene (reference sequence). The CDR3 bases are TGTGCCAGCAGCGATACAGGGGGCGCTTTTCAGCCCCAGCATTTT. Protein product: CASSDTGGAFQPQHF.

This clone has just one count. The rearrangement links TRBV7-9 to TRBJ2-2, with TRBD2 matching over 13 bases. This CDR3 spans 17 amino acids. Germline loops: CDR1 SEHNR, CDR2 FQNEAQ (reference sequence). Trimming removed 5 bases from V and 6 bases from J; junction bases left unmatched: 9. The CDR3: CASSQGLAGLFAGELFF. CDR3 DNA sequence: TGTGCCAGCAGCCAGGGACTAGCGGGACTCTTTGCCGGGGAGCTGTTTTTT.

The chain carries TRBV11-3 and TRBJ2-1; perhaps TRBD2 as D (6 bases). V gave up 5 bases and J gave up 2 bases, with 16 bases separating them. The CDR3 extends over 16 amino acids. The germline V gene has CDR1 SGHNT and CDR2 YENEEA. This CDR3 is CASSPRAGRAYNEQFF. CDR3 sequence (DNA): TGTGCCAGCAGCCCTCGGGCGGGAAGGGCCTACAATGAGCAGTTCTTC.

The chain links TRBV10-1 to TRBJ1-5, with 8 bases matching TRBD1. This CDR3 is built from 15 residues. V was pared by 9 bases and J by 0 bases, with 7 bases of the junction left unmatched. CDR1 is WNHNN, CDR2 SYGVQD, per germline (reference sequence). Written as DNA, the CDR3 is TGCGCCAGTGGACAGGGATCCTTTAGCAATCAGCCCCAGCATTTT. Amino acid sequence: CASGQGSFSNQPQHF.

This clone was seen only once. Within the sample, other DNA sequences also encode this same CDR3. As DNA, the CDR3 is TGTGCCAGCAGAGACAGGGCGTACGAGCAGTACTTC. This sequence encodes CASRDRAYEQYF. The chain has TRBV27 and TRBJ2-7; the match to TRBD1 covers 7 bases. The CDR3 has 12 residues. V lost 6 bases and J lost 4; bases outside the gene matches: 3. Germline loops: CDR1 MNHEY, CDR2 SMNVEV (reference sequence).

This chain uses TRBV13 with TRBJ1-4; D is unclear. CDR1 PRHDT and CDR2 FYEKMQ come from the germline V gene (reference sequence). The CDR3 covers 15 residues. V was shortened by 0 bases and J by 0 bases, with 5 bases between the two germline ends. DNA for the CDR3: TGTGCCAGCAGCTTAGGGGGTGCAACTAATGAAAAACTGTTTTTT. Translating it yields CASSLGGATNEKLFF.

A note on this clone: Other nucleotide sequences from this sample produce the same CDR3. The rearrangement links TRBV6-5 to TRBJ2-5; possible D gene TRBD1, 5 bases. Per germline, CDR1 MNHEY and CDR2 SVGAGI. The CDR3 contains 14 residues. The V end lost 2 bases, the J end lost 1 base, and 8 bases lay between the germline ends. The CDR3 DNA reads as TGTGCCAGCAGTTACAGTCAGGGCCAAGAGACCCAGTACTTC. It translates to CASSYSQGQETQYF.